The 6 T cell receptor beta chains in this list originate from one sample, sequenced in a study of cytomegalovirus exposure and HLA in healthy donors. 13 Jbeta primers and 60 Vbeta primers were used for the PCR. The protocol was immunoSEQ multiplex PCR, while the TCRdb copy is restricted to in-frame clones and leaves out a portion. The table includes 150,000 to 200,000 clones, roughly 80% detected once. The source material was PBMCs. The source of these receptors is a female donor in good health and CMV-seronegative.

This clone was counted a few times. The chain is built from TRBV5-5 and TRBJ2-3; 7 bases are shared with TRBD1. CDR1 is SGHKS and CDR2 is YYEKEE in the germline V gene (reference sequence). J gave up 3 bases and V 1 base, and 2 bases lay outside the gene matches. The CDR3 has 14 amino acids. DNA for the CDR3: TGTGCCAGCAGCTTGACAGGGGTAACAGATACGCAGTATTTT. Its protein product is CASSLTGVTDTQYF.

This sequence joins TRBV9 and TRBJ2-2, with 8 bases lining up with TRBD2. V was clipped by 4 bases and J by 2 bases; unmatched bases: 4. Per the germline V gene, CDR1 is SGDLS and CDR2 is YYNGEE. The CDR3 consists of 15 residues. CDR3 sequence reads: CASSSLAANTGELFF. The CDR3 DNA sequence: TGTGCCAGCAGCTCACTAGCGGCCAACACCGGGGAGCTGTTTTTT.

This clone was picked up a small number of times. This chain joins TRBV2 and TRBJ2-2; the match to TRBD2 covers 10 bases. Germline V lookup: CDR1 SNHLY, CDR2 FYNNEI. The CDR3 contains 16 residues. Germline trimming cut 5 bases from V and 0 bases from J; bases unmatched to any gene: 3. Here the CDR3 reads CASSQTSGSNTGELFF. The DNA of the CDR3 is TGTGCCAGCAGTCAGACTAGCGGGTCGAACACCGGGGAGCTGTTTTTT.

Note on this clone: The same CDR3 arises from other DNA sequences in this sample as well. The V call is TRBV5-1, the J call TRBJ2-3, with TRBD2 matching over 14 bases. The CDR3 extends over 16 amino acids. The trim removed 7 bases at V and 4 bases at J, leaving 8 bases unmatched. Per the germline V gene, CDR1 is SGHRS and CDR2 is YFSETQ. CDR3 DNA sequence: TGCGCCAGCTCACTAAAGACTAGCGGGGGGGCAGATACGCAGTATTTT. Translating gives CASSLKTSGGADTQYF.

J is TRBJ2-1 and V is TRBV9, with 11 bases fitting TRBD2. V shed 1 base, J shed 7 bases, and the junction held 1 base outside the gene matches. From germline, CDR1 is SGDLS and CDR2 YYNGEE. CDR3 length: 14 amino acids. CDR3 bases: TGTGCCAGCAGCGTACTAGCGGGAGGAAATGAGCAGTTCTTC. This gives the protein CASSVLAGGNEQFF.

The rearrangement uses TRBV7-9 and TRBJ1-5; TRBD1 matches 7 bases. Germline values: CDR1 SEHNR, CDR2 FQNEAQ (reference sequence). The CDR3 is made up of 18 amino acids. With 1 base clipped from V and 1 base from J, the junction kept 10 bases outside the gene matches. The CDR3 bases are TGTGCCAGCAGCTTAGTCCTTCGACAGGGTGAAAGCAATCAGCCCCAGCATTTT. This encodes CASSLVLRQGESNQPQHF.